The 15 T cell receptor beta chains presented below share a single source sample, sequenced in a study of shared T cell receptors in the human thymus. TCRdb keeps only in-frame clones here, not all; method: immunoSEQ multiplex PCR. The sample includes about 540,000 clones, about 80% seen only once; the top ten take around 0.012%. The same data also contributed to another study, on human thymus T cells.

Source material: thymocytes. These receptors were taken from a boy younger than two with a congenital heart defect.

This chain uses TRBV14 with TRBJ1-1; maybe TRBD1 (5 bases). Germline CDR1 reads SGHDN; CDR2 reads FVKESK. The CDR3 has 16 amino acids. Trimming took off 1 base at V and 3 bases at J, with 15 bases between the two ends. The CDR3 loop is CASSQVLAGTDTEAFF. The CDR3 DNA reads TGTGCCAGCAGCCAAGTACTAGCCGGGACTGACACTGAAGCTTTCTTT.

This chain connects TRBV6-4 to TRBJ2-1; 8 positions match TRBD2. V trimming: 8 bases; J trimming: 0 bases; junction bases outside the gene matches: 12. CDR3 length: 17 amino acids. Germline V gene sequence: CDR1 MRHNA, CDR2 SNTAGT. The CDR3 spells CASRPTLAGSSYNEQFF. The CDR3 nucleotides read TGTGCCAGCCGCCCGACTTTAGCGGGAAGCTCCTACAATGAGCAGTTCTTC.

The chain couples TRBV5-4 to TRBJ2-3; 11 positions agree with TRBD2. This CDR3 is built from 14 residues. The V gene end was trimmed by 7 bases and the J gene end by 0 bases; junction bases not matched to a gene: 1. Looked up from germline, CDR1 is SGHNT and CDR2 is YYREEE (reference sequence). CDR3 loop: CASGTSGSTDTQYF. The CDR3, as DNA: TGTGCCAGCGGGACTAGCGGCAGCACAGATACGCAGTATTTT.

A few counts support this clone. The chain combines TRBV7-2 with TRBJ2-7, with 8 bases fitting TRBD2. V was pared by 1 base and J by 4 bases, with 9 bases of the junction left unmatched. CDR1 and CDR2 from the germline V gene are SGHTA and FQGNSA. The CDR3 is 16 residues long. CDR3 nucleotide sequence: TGTGCCAGCAGCTTAGTCACTAGCGGCCCGCAATACGAGCAGTACTTC. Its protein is CASSLVTSGPQYEQYF.

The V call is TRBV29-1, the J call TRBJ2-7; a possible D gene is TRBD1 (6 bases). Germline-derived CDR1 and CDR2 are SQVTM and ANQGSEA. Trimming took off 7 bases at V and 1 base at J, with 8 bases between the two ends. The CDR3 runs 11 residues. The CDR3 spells CSAGTSYEQYF. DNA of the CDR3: TGCAGCGCCGGGACATCCTACGAGCAGTACTTC.

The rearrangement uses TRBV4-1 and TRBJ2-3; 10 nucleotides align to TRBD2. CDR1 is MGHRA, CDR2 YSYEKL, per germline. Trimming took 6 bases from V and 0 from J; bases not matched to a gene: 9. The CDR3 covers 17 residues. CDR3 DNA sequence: TGCGCCAGCAGTCATGCTTCGGGACTAGCGAGCACAGATACGCAGTATTTT. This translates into CASSHASGLASTDTQYF.

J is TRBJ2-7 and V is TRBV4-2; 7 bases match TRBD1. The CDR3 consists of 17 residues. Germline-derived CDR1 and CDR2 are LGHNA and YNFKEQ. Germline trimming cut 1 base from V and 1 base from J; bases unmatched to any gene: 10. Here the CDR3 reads CASSQAPDRVRSYEQYF. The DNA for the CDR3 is TGTGCCAGCAGCCAAGCCCCCGACAGGGTTCGGTCCTACGAGCAGTACTTC.

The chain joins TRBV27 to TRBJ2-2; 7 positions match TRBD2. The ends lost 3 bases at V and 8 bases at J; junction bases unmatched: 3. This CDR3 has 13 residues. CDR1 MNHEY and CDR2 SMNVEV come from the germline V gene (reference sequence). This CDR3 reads CASSFCGRGELFF. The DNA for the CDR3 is TGTGCCAGCAGTTTCTGCGGGAGAGGGGAGCTGTTTTTT.

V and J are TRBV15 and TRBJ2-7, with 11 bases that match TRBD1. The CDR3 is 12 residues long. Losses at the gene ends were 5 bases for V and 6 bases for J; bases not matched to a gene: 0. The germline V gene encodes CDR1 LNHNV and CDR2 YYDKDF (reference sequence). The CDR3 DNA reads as TGTGCCACCAGCGGGACAGGGGGCGAGCAGTACTTC. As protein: CATSGTGGEQYF.

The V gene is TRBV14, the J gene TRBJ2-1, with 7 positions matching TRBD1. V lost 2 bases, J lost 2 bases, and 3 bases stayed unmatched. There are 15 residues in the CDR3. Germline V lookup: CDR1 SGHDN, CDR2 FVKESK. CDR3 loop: CASSQPGQTYNEQFF. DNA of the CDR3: TGTGCCAGCAGCCAACCGGGACAGACCTACAATGAGCAGTTCTTC. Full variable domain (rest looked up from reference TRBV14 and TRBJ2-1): EAGVTQFPSHSVIEKGQTVTLRCDPISGHDNLYWYRRVMGKEIKFLLHFVKESKQDESGMPNNRFLAERTGGTYSTLKVQPAELEDSGVYFCASSQPGQTYNEQFFGPGTRLTVL.

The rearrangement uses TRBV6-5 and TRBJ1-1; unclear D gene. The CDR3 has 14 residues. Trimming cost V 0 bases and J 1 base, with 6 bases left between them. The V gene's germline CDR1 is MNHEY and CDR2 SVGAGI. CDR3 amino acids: CASSYSEENTEAFF. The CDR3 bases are TGTGCCAGCAGTTACTCCGAGGAGAACACTGAAGCTTTCTTT.

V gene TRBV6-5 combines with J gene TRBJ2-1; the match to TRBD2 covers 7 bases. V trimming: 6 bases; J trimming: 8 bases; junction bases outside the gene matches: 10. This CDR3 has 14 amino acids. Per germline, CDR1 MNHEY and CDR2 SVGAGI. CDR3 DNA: TGTGCCAGCAGACCCGGGACTATCTTATATGAGCAGTTCTTC. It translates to CASRPGTILYEQFF.

The CDR3 sequence: CASSLRTVSSIQETQYF. In DNA, the CDR3 is TGTGCCAGCAGCTTGAGGACAGTGTCTTCTATACAAGAGACCCAGTACTTC. The rearrangement uses TRBV5-6 and TRBJ2-5; D might be TRBD1 (6 bases). Germline V gives CDR1 SGHDT, CDR2 YYEEEE. This CDR3 comprises 17 residues. Between the trimmed V and J ends, which lost 1 base and 2 bases, there was a span of 18 bases. Using reference TRBV5-6 and TRBJ2-5 for the parts outside the CDR3, the full variable domain is DAGVTQSPTHLIKTRGQQVTLRCSPKSGHDTVSWYQQALGQGPQFIFQYYEEEERQRGNFPDRFSGHQFPNYSSELNVNALLLGDSALYLCASSLRTVSSIQETQYFGPGTRLLVL.

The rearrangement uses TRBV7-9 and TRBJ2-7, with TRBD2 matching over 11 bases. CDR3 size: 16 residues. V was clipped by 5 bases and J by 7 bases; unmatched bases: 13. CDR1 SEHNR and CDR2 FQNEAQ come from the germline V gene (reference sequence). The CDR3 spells CASSPEGLAALREQYF. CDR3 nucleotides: TGTGCCAGCAGCCCAGAGGGACTAGCGGCCCTGAGGGAGCAGTACTTC.

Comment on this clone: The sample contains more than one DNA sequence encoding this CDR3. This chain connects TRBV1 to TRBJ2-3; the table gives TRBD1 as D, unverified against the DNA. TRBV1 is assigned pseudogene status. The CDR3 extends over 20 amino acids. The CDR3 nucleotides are TGCACCAGCAGCCAAGATAATGCAGGGGGGATTAGGTCTAGCACAGATACGCAGTATTTT. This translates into CTSSQDNAGGIRSSTDTQYF.